The 18 T cell receptor beta chains reported below all come from one sample, sequenced in a study of OX40 agonist ivuxolimab in advanced cancers. Here immunoSEQ multiplex PCR was the method, and the copy in TCRdb shows in-frame clones only, minus some. In the table there are about 37,000 clones, approximately 80% of which are singletons. Source: CD4+ or CD8+ T cells sorted from blood, taken in a trial of the OX40 agonist ivuxolimab. All receptors come from an adult with an advanced solid tumor such as melanoma, head and neck, liver or kidney cancer.

This chain uses TRBV28 with TRBJ2-5, with D maybe TRBD2 (5 bases). V lost 3 bases and J 5 bases, leaving 13 bases between the germline ends. The CDR3 extends over 14 amino acids. Germline V gene lookup returns CDR1 MDHEN and CDR2 SYDVKM. The CDR3 coding sequence is TGTGCCAGCAGTTTGAGGGCGATCGGGGAGACCCAGTACTTC. Its translation is CASSLRAIGETQYF.

The chain recombines TRBV2 with TRBJ2-3; D remains unclear. Germline assignment: CDR1 SNHLY and CDR2 FYNNEI. The germline V and J ends were trimmed by 5 bases and 1 base, with 16 bases remaining between them. This CDR3 is built from 16 residues. The CDR3: CASSSQHWSGTDTQYF. CDR3 coding DNA: TGTGCCAGCAGTTCGCAGCATTGGTCTGGCACAGATACGCAGTATTTT.

The chain recombines TRBV18 with TRBJ2-1; D is undetermined. The CDR3 spans 14 residues. The germline gives CDR1 KGHSH, CDR2 LQKENI. Deletions cut 2 bases from V and 3 bases from J, with 8 bases between. DNA of the CDR3: TGTGCCAGCTCACCAGGGCTAAACTACAATGAGCAGTTCTTC. This codes for CASSPGLNYNEQFF.

There are a few counts of this clone. V gene TRBV5-6 combines with J gene TRBJ1-2; TRBD1 agrees at 7 bases. Germline CDR1 reads SGHDT; CDR2 reads YYEEEE. The junction had 6 bases not matched to a gene; V was cut back by 4 bases and J by 3 bases. CDR3 length: 14 residues. The DNA of the CDR3 is TGTGCCAGCAGCCTGGGGACAGTCTACTATGGCTACACCTTC. It is translated as CASSLGTVYYGYTF.

This clone was seen just once. For the CDR3, the DNA is TGTGCCAGCAGCGATGGACTAGCGCTTAGCTCCTACGAGCAGTACTTC. Amino acids: CASSDGLALSSYEQYF. The chain employs TRBV7-6 and TRBJ2-7; 9 bases are a match to TRBD2. From germline, CDR1 is SGHVS and CDR2 FNYEAQ. CDR3 length equals 16 residues. V lost 5 bases, J lost 0 bases, and 8 bases stayed unmatched.

This chain links TRBV2 with TRBJ2-7, with TRBD1 identical over 7 bases. Losses at the gene ends were 7 bases for V and 2 bases for J; bases not matched to a gene: 8. This CDR3 contains 14 residues. Germline V CDR1 and CDR2: SNHLY, FYNNEI. CDR3 protein: CASKSSGGTYEQYF. The CDR3 bases are TGTGCCAGCAAATCGTCAGGGGGAACCTACGAGCAGTACTTC.

The J gene is TRBJ2-7, the V gene TRBV10-3, with TRBD1 matching over 11 bases. The V gene's germline CDR1 is ENHRY and CDR2 SYGVKD. The CDR3 extends over 16 amino acids. After removal of 5 bases from V and 4 bases from J, the junction contained 10 bases not matched to a gene. The CDR3 sequence is CAISQTGQGDPYEQYF. CDR3 DNA: TGTGCCATCAGTCAAACGGGACAGGGGGACCCATACGAGCAGTACTTC.

V gene TRBV19 combines with J gene TRBJ2-1; 13 nucleotides agree with TRBD2. Germline V CDR1 and CDR2: LNHDA, SQIVND (reference sequence). With 4 bases clipped from V and 6 bases from J, the junction kept 15 bases outside the gene matches. The CDR3 sequence is 19 residues long. The CDR3 here is CASSTLTLKLAGGANEQFF. Written as DNA, the CDR3 is TGTGCCAGTAGTACCCTAACTTTAAAACTAGCGGGGGGGGCCAATGAGCAGTTCTTC.

This chain links TRBV11-3 with TRBJ1-5; D gene uncertain. The germline V and J ends were trimmed by 6 bases and 4 bases, with 4 bases remaining between them. Germline values: CDR1 SGHNT, CDR2 YENEEA. The CDR3 length is 11 residues. Here the CDR3 DNA reads TGTGCCAGCAGTCCTAATCAGCCCCAGCATTTT. Residues: CASSPNQPQHF.

V is TRBV14 and J is TRBJ1-2; D is unclear. CDR1 is SGHDN, CDR2 FVKESK, per germline. Between the trimmed V and J ends, which lost 1 base and 3 bases, there was a span of 15 bases. This CDR3 is 16 amino acids long. This CDR3 is CASSQVFGSAHYGYTF. The CDR3 nucleotides are TGTGCCAGCAGCCAAGTGTTCGGCAGTGCCCACTATGGCTACACCTTC.

This clone was observed once. The chain combines TRBV29-1 with TRBJ2-2, with a tentative D call TRBD1 (9 bases). Germline V lookup: CDR1 SQVTM, CDR2 ANQGSEA. This CDR3 is built from 19 residues. The V gene lost 6 bases and the J gene lost 4 bases, with 30 bases spanning the gap. In nucleotides, the CDR3 is TGCAGCGTATGGTCCGGGACAGGGCATACTAGCGGATTCACCGGGGAGCTGTTTTTT. Translating gives CSVWSGTGHTSGFTGELFF.

This sequence joins TRBV5-1 and TRBJ2-3; a weak D match, TRBD2 (6 bases). The CDR3 extends over 20 amino acids. In germline, CDR1 is SGHRS, CDR2 YFSETQ. Trimming cost V 1 base and J 2 bases, with 26 bases left between them. As DNA, the CDR3 is TGCGCCAGCAGCTTGTCCCCCCGGGAGAACCCCCGGGATTCCACAGATACGCAGTATTTT. It yields the protein CASSLSPRENPRDSTDTQYF.

The chain recombines TRBV6-6 with TRBJ1-2, with TRBD1 identical over 8 bases. The length of the CDR3 is 14 residues. Germline V lookup: CDR1 MNHNY, CDR2 SVGAGI (reference sequence). The V segment lost 2 bases and the J segment 6 bases; nucleotides outside the gene matches: 5. The CDR3 nucleotides read TGTGCCAGCAGTTACGGACAGGGCTTCGATGGCTACACCTTC. It encodes CASSYGQGFDGYTF.

V gene TRBV25-1 combines with J gene TRBJ1-1, with 7 bases aligning to TRBD1. Per the germline V gene, CDR1 is MGHDK and CDR2 is SYGVNS. V was pared by 1 base and J by 4 bases, with 3 bases of the junction left unmatched. The CDR3 is 14 amino acids. Here the CDR3 reads CASSELRQGTEAFF. CDR3 DNA: TGTGCCAGCAGTGAATTGAGACAGGGCACTGAAGCTTTCTTT.

This chain links TRBV5-5 with TRBJ1-1; no clear D gene. The V gene's germline CDR1 is SGHKS and CDR2 YYEKEE (reference sequence). V was shortened by 4 bases and J by 0 bases, with 7 bases between the two germline ends. The CDR3 has 13 residues. The CDR3 DNA reads TGTGCCAGCAGCCCGCCGATGAACACTGAAGCTTTCTTT. It is translated as CASSPPMNTEAFF.

There are a few counts of this clone. The V call is TRBV6-6, the J call TRBJ1-1, with D hard to call. The V gene lost 0 bases and the J gene lost 3 bases, with 11 bases spanning the gap. Germline lookup yields CDR1 MNHNY and CDR2 SVGAGI (reference sequence). This CDR3 comprises 15 residues. The CDR3 nucleotides read TGTGCCAGCAGTTACTCGAGGAGGGTAGACACTGAAGCTTTCTTT. Translated: CASSYSRRVDTEAFF.

The J gene is TRBJ2-3, the V gene TRBV7-2; TRBD2 agrees at 11 bases. Germline V CDR1 and CDR2: SGHTA, FQGNSA. V shed 2 bases, J shed 4 bases, and the junction held 5 bases outside the gene matches. There are 16 residues in the CDR3. The CDR3 loop reads CASSLLAGGPSDTQYF. The CDR3 DNA is TGTGCCAGCAGCTTATTAGCGGGAGGGCCCTCAGATACGCAGTATTTT.

This chain links TRBV19 with TRBJ2-5; the match to TRBD2 covers 7 bases. V lost 7 bases to trimming and J lost 6 bases; unmatched junction nucleotides: 11. The CDR3 is made up of 14 amino acids. CDR1 is LNHDA, CDR2 SQIVND, per germline (reference sequence). CDR3 in amino acids: CASNNLDGRKTQYF. The DNA for the CDR3 is TGTGCCAGTAACAATCTGGACGGGAGGAAGACCCAGTACTTC.